A selection of T cell receptor beta chains follows, all from one sample in a study of preoperative IRX-2 immunotherapy in early breast cancer. The assay was immunoSEQ multiplex PCR, and TCRdb's table has in-frame clones only and misses some. The sample records 20,000 to 30,000 clones, roughly four fifths being singletons. The source material was lymph node tissue, sampled after IRX-2 immunotherapy. All receptors derive from a human donor with breast cancer. Each CDR3 is given with its conserved first and last residue. D genes are given only for firm matches. The size of a clone is reported for some rows only, either as once, few or many, or as a class for expanded clones.

V	J	D	length	size	CDR3	DNA
TRBV6-8	TRBJ1-1	NA	15	NA	CASSYSRQGSTEAFF	TGTGCCAGCAGTTACTCTCGCCAGGGTAGCACTGAAGCTTTCTTT
TRBV7-1	TRBJ1-1	NA	13	NA	CASSQGFAAKAFF	TGTGCCAGCAGCCAAGGCTTCGCAGCCAAAGCTTTCTTT
TRBV11-3	TRBJ2-3	NA	14	once	CASSFGPRTDTQYF	TGTGCCAGCAGCTTTGGACCTCGGACAGATACGCAGTATTTT
TRBV28	TRBJ1-3	TRBD1	16	few	CAVTKQGRDSGNTIYF	TGTGCCGTGACGAAACAGGGGCGAGACTCTGGAAACACCATATATTTT
TRBV6-8	TRBJ1-5	NA	15	NA	CASTPSGDSNQPQHF	TGTGCCAGCACTCCGTCGGGAGATAGCAATCAGCCCCAGCATTTT
TRBV6-7	TRBJ2-5	TRBD2	16	NA	CASSYSISSGQETQYF	TGTGCCAGCAGTTACTCGATCTCTAGCGGTCAAGAGACCCAGTACTTC
TRBV28	TRBJ1-5	NA	16	NA	CASSTEWGADNQPQHF	TGTGCCAGCTCAACTGAGTGGGGGGCGGACAATCAGCCCCAGCATTTT
TRBV14	TRBJ1-1	NA	16	NA	CASSQDLGQLNTEAFF	TGTGCCAGCAGCCAAGATCTCGGACAGCTGAACACTGAAGCTTTCTTT
TRBV18	TRBJ2-7	TRBD1	18	NA	CASSPRHGETDRGYEQYF	TGTGCCAGCTCACCACGGCACGGTGAGACGGACAGGGGTTACGAGCAGTACTTC
TRBV19	TRBJ2-4	TRBD1	15	NA	CASSIGGTGQNIQYF	TGTGCCAGTAGTATAGGCGGGACAGGGCAGAACATTCAGTACTTC
TRBV11-3	TRBJ2-7	TRBD2	14	NA	CASSFPAGVYEQYF	TGTGCCAGCAGCTTCCCAGCGGGAGTTTACGAGCAGTACTTC
TRBV7-4	TRBJ2-2	TRBD2	15	NA	CASRGWSGDTGELFF	TGTGCCAGCAGAGGTTGGAGCGGGGACACCGGGGAGCTGTTTTTT
TRBV5-1	TRBJ1-2	NA	15	once	CASNPDRTQNYGYTF	TGCGCCAGCAACCCTGACAGGACCCAGAACTATGGCTACACCTTC
TRBV28	TRBJ2-7	TRBD1	15	NA	CASSLEGQGRHEQYF	TGTGCCAGCAGTTTAGAGGGACAGGGTAGGCACGAGCAGTACTTC
TRBV7-5	TRBJ2-5	NA	16	NA	CASSRGTSEVQETQYF	TGTGCCAGCAGCCGTGGGACTAGCGAAGTCCAAGAGACCCAGTACTTC
TRBV19	TRBJ2-2	TRBD2	19	NA	CASTPRASGRVGPTGELFF	TGTGCCAGTACCCCTCGGGCTAGCGGGAGAGTGGGGCCCACCGGGGAGCTGTTTTTT
TRBV5-1	TRBJ1-3	NA	15	NA	CASSLDGEWGNTIYF	TGCGCCAGCAGCTTGGATGGGGAGTGGGGAAACACCATATATTTT
TRBV6-8	TRBJ1-1	TRBD1	15	NA	CASSYVSGGNTEAFF	TGTGCCAGCAGTTACGTCTCAGGGGGGAACACTGAAGCTTTCTTT
TRBV7-5	TRBJ2-2	NA	15	NA	CASSPGTGSTGELFF	TGTGCCAGCAGCCCCGGGACAGGGTCCACCGGGGAGCTGTTTTTT